Included here is one T cell receptor (beta chain) sequence, with context. V was cut by 1 base and J by 3 bases, with 16 bases left in between. CDR3 size: 16 residues. Germline-derived CDR1 and CDR2 are LGHNA and YNFKEQ. Each CDR3 protein is one row after TCRdb ran MiXCR on the RT-PCR reads. The data contain about half a million distinct CDR3 sequences, approximately 9.9% of them singletons. This sample stems from a study of response to subunit inactivated influenza vaccine. The V and J genes are TRBV4-2 and TRBJ2-7, with D possibly TRBD2 on 5 matching bases. Material: PBMCs from blood, obtained roughly 48 days after vaccination. The receptor comes from a man aged 45-65 years who received an inactivated influenza vaccine. This chain's CDR3 is CASSQGGRGRLYEQYF. The DNA for the CDR3 is TGTGCCAGCAGCCAAGGAGGGAGAGGGAGACTCTACGAGCAGTACTTC.